Below, 11 T cell receptor beta chains from the same sample are listed, as sequenced in a study of blood T cell repertoires in COVID-19 (dated by TCRdb to between 2020 and 2021). The library was obtained by the immunoSEQ multiplex PCR assay. TCRdb's version of the immuneACCESS table is confined to in-frame rearrangements and falls short of the full clone set. An unresolved V gene accounts for under half of the shortfall where checked; the remainder is of unknown origin. The sample contains over 100,000 clones, more than 85% of them found a single time. The ten largest account for 6% of the sample. Sequencing used peripheral blood. These receptors were collected from a human donor in a cohort sampled during active COVID-19.

The CDR3 region is CASSFEGLAGCPNSYEQYF. The CDR3 coding sequence is TGTGCCAGCAGCTTTGAGGGACTAGCGGGCTGTCCCAACTCCTACGAGCAGTACTTC. The genes are TRBV12-1 and TRBJ2-7; the listed D gene, TRBD2, was not tested against the DNA. TRBV12-1 is reported as a pseudogene. The CDR3 has 19 amino acids.

V and J are TRBV2 and TRBJ1-2, with a possible D match to TRBD1 (5 bases). The CDR3 loop spans 15 amino acids. Trimming removed 4 bases at V and 4 bases at J, with 16 bases between. Germline CDR1 and CDR2: SNHLY and FYNNEI. CDR3 nucleotides: TGTGCCAGCAGTGGCCCTCAGGGCCCGCGCTATGGCTACACCTTC. Its translation: CASSGPQGPRYGYTF.

CDR3 loop: CASSGGYNEQFF. CDR3 DNA: TGTGCCAGCAGTGGCGGCTACAATGAGCAGTTCTTC. The chain links TRBV6-4 to TRBJ2-1; no reliable D call. This CDR3 contains 12 residues. The germline V gene encodes CDR1 MRHNA and CDR2 SNTAGT. The ends were cut back, 4 bases at V and 3 bases at J, with 4 bases in the middle.

The sample holds a few counts of this clone. The chain carries TRBV7-9 and TRBJ1-6; D possibly corresponds to TRBD1 (5 bases). This CDR3 spans 15 amino acids. Germline lookup yields CDR1 SEHNR and CDR2 FQNEAQ (reference sequence). V gave up 1 base and J gave up 4 bases, with 8 bases separating them. The CDR3 DNA sequence: TGTGCCAGCAGCTTAGATAGGGGATATAATTCACCCCTCCACTTT. Translated, it gives CASSLDRGYNSPLHF.

V usage is TRBV15 and J usage is TRBJ2-7, with a weak D call TRBD1 (5 bases). Trimming pared 2 bases from V and 4 bases from J, leaving 9 bases between. Germline V lookup: CDR1 LNHNV, CDR2 YYDKDF (reference sequence). The CDR3 contains 13 residues. The CDR3 DNA follows: TGTGCCACCAGCAGAACTACAGGATACGAGCAGTACTTC. Amino acid sequence: CATSRTTGYEQYF. The whole variable domain, remainder taken from reference TRBV15 and TRBJ2-7, is DAMVIQNPRYQVTQFGKPVTLSCSQTLNHNVMYWYQQKSSQAPKLLFHYYDKDFNNEADTPDNFQSRRPNTSFCFLDIRSPGLGDTAMYLCATSRTTGYEQYFGPGTRLTVT.

V usage is TRBV7-3 and J usage is TRBJ2-5; D possibly corresponds to TRBD2 (5 bases). Germline V gene sequence: CDR1 SGHTA, CDR2 FQGTGA. This CDR3 contains 15 residues. Trimming removed 4 bases at V and 1 base at J, with 13 bases between. In nucleotides, the CDR3 is TGTGCCAGCAGCTGGAATGGAGGCAGCCAAGAGACCCAGTACTTC. Protein product: CASSWNGGSQETQYF.

V usage is TRBV30 and J usage is TRBJ1-5; D gene unclear. Germline V lookup: CDR1 GTSNPN, CDR2 SVGIG (reference sequence). V was clipped by 0 bases and J by 6 bases, with 12 bases between them. The CDR3 sequence is 14 residues long. Here the CDR3 reads CAWSVPGQTQPQHF. CDR3 DNA sequence: TGTGCCTGGAGTGTACCAGGCCAGACTCAGCCCCAGCATTTT.

The chain links TRBV4-3 to TRBJ2-3; 9 nucleotides agree with TRBD1. V shed 3 bases, J shed 4 bases, and the junction held 8 bases outside the gene matches. Germline V gene sequence: CDR1 LGHNA, CDR2 YSLEER. This CDR3 has 16 residues. The CDR3 coding sequence is TGCGCCAGCAGCCATACGGGACAGGGCAACGCAGATACGCAGTATTTT. Translating gives CASSHTGQGNADTQYF.

V gene TRBV4-1 combines with J gene TRBJ1-2; D possibly corresponds to TRBD1 (5 bases). The CDR3 contains 15 residues. Looked up from germline, CDR1 is MGHRA and CDR2 is YSYEKL. Trimming removed 4 bases from V and 0 bases from J, with 12 bases in between. CDR3 nucleotide sequence: TGCGCCAGCAGCCCGAATGTACAGGCTAACTATGGCTACACCTTC. Its protein product is CASSPNVQANYGYTF.

V is TRBV9 and J is TRBJ1-3; no clear D. Trimming stripped 2 bases from V and 0 bases from J, with 12 bases between. This CDR3 has 16 amino acids. Germline-derived CDR1 and CDR2 are SGDLS and YYNGEE. CDR3 DNA sequence: TGTGCCAGCAGCGTTGGCCCCCGGAGCTCTGGAAACACCATATATTTT. Residues: CASSVGPRSSGNTIYF.

Here the CDR3 reads CASSLGAFKETQYF. CDR3 nucleotides: TGTGCCAGCAGCCTTGGAGCTTTCAAAGAGACCCAGTACTTC. The chain couples TRBV6-5 to TRBJ2-5, with no clear D. Germline values: CDR1 MNHEY, CDR2 SVGAGI. The CDR3 is made up of 14 amino acids. V was cut by 6 bases and J by 3 bases, with 14 bases left in between.